Presented here are 22 T cell receptor beta chains from one specimen sequenced in a study of blood T cell repertoires in COVID-19. Using immunoSEQ multiplex PCR, the repertoire was profiled, and TCRdb retains in-frame clones only, with some absent. The table shows 100,000 to 150,000 clones, with 85% occurring only once. The material sequenced was peripheral blood. All receptors derive from an elderly woman with acute or convalescent COVID-19.

This chain's CDR3 is CATSRDQGQGTDTQYF. The CDR3 DNA is TGTGCCACCAGCAGAGATCAAGGACAGGGCACAGATACGCAGTATTTT. V usage is TRBV15 and J usage is TRBJ2-3; TRBD1 matches 7 bases. The V gene's germline CDR1 is LNHNV and CDR2 YYDKDF (reference sequence). This CDR3 comprises 16 residues. V shed 0 bases and J 1 base; nucleotides not matched to a gene: 4.

The genes are TRBV11-2 and TRBJ2-7; TRBD2 is a possible D gene (7 bases). CDR3 size: 19 residues. Germline assignment: CDR1 SGHAT and CDR2 FQNNGV. Trimming stripped 0 bases from V and 3 bases from J, with 24 bases between. CDR3 amino acids: CASSLDWGGMEVSYYEQYF. CDR3 in DNA: TGTGCCAGCAGCTTAGATTGGGGGGGCATGGAGGTATCATACTACGAGCAGTACTTC. Full variable domain (remainder filled in from reference TRBV11-2 and TRBJ2-7): EAGVAQSPRYKIIEKRQSVAFWCNPISGHATLYWYQQILGQGPKLLIQFQNNGVVDDSQLPKDRFSAERLKGVDSTLKIQPAKLEDSAVYLCASSLDWGGMEVSYYEQYFGPGTRLTVT.

V is TRBV5-6 and J is TRBJ1-1, with D perhaps matching TRBD1 (5 bases). The germline V gene has CDR1 SGHDT and CDR2 YYEEEE. There are 16 residues in the CDR3. V shed 0 bases and J shed 0 bases, with 12 bases lying between them. CDR3 coding DNA: TGTGCCAGCAGCTTGGAAGGGGTGGGGATGAACACTGAAGCTTTCTTT. Translating gives CASSLEGVGMNTEAFF.

This clone appeared a few times. The chain joins TRBV15 to TRBJ2-5, with 7 bases identical to TRBD1. Per germline, CDR1 LNHNV and CDR2 YYDKDF (reference sequence). The ends lost 5 bases at V and 2 bases at J; junction bases unmatched: 8. The CDR3 contains 15 residues. The CDR3 loop is CATSDWTGVQETQYF. The CDR3 DNA reads as TGTGCCACCAGCGATTGGACAGGAGTGCAAGAGACCCAGTACTTC.

V and J are TRBV5-4 and TRBJ2-5; 8 nucleotides align to TRBD2. The CDR3 length is 15 residues. Germline lookup yields CDR1 SGHNT and CDR2 YYREEE (reference sequence). Germline trimming cut 2 bases from V and 4 bases from J; bases unmatched to any gene: 7. The CDR3 loop is CASSLGRGGGETQYF. The CDR3 DNA sequence: TGTGCCAGCAGCTTAGGACGGGGGGGCGGAGAGACCCAGTACTTC.

This clone showed up just a few times. V and J are TRBV5-1 and TRBJ2-2; 9 nucleotides match TRBD2. CDR1 and CDR2 (germline): SGHRS, YFSETQ. The ends lost 0 bases at V and 3 bases at J; junction bases unmatched: 0. The CDR3 sequence is 15 residues long. CDR3 protein: CASSLERGDTGELFF. CDR3 coding DNA: TGCGCCAGCAGCTTGGAGCGGGGGGACACCGGGGAGCTGTTTTTT.

The gene calls are TRBV9 and TRBJ1-4; 8 positions agree with TRBD1. From germline, CDR1 is SGDLS and CDR2 YYNGEE. The CDR3 loop spans 15 amino acids. V lost 0 bases to trimming and J lost 8 bases; unmatched junction nucleotides: 6. CDR3 protein: CASSVGRTGREKLFF. The CDR3 bases are TGTGCCAGCAGCGTAGGGAGGACAGGGCGCGAAAAACTGTTTTTT. Filled out from reference TRBV9 and TRBJ1-4, the complete variable domain reads DSGVTQTPKHLITATGQRVTLRCSPRSGDLSVYWYQQSLDQGLQFLIQYYNGEERAKGNILERFSAQQFPDLHSELNLSSLELGDSALYFCASSVGRTGREKLFFGSGTQLSVL.

The chain links TRBV7-3 to TRBJ2-6, with 8 bases identical to TRBD1. Unmatched junction bases numbered 2, after V lost 5 bases and J lost 2 bases. The CDR3 length is 15 residues. Per germline, CDR1 SGHTA and CDR2 FQGTGA. CDR3 residues: CASSLQGAGANVLTF. The CDR3 DNA reads as TGTGCCAGCAGCCTACAGGGGGCTGGGGCCAACGTCCTGACTTTC.

This chain links TRBV2 with TRBJ2-2; D is perhaps TRBD2 (5 bases). The CDR3 consists of 15 residues. The germline V and J ends were trimmed by 7 bases and 0 bases, with 12 bases remaining between them. Germline values: CDR1 SNHLY, CDR2 FYNNEI. The CDR3 protein is CASTSQNANTGELFF. In DNA form, the CDR3 reads TGTGCCAGCACTAGCCAGAATGCGAACACCGGGGAGCTGTTTTTT. Filled out from reference TRBV2 and TRBJ2-2, the complete variable domain reads EPEVTQTPSHQVTQMGQEVILRCVPISNHLYFYWYRQILGQKVEFLVSFYNNEISEKSEIFDDQFSVERPDGSNFTLKIRSTKLEDSAMYFCASTSQNANTGELFFGEGSRLTVL.

This clone was observed a few times. The chain combines TRBV28 with TRBJ1-2; 8 bases match TRBD1. Looked up from germline, CDR1 is MDHEN and CDR2 is SYDVKM. The CDR3 extends over 18 amino acids. The ends lost 2 bases at V and 1 base at J; junction bases unmatched: 12. CDR3 amino acids: CASSLLGTGILINYGYTF. The CDR3 nucleotides are TGTGCCAGCAGTTTACTAGGGACAGGAATTCTCATTAACTATGGCTACACCTTC.

The V gene is TRBV10-1, the J gene TRBJ2-2; tentatively, D is TRBD1 (6 bases). Germline CDR1 and CDR2: WNHNN and SYGVQD (reference sequence). CDR3 length: 13 amino acids. V lost 7 bases to trimming and J lost 6 bases, with 12 bases between them. The CDR3, as DNA: TGCGCCAGCAACACAGGGTTAGCCGGGGAGCTGTTTTTT. It specifies CASNTGLAGELFF.

The V and J genes are TRBV28 and TRBJ2-1, with TRBD2 identical over 9 bases. This CDR3 comprises 17 residues. CDR1 and CDR2 from the germline V gene are MDHEN and SYDVKM. V trimming: 5 bases; J trimming: 0 bases; junction bases outside the gene matches: 8. CDR3 sequence (DNA): TGTGCCAGCAGTCCCCCCGGAGCGGGGGGCTCCTACAATGAGCAGTTCTTC. This gives the protein CASSPPGAGGSYNEQFF.

The J gene is TRBJ1-1, the V gene TRBV25-1; perhaps TRBD1 as D (5 bases). The CDR3 covers 11 residues. CDR1 and CDR2 from the germline V gene are MGHDK and SYGVNS. The V end was cut by 11 bases, the J end by 4 bases, with 11 bases between. Here the CDR3 reads CASYGGTEAFF. DNA for the CDR3: TGTGCCTCCTACGGGGGCACTGAAGCTTTCTTT.

The chain carries TRBV7-2 and TRBJ1-2, with no clear D. V was clipped by 2 bases and J by 4 bases, with 8 bases between them. There are 13 residues in the CDR3. Germline V CDR1 and CDR2: SGHTA, FQGNSA. The CDR3 here is CASSLLEGYGYTF. The CDR3 DNA sequence: TGTGCCAGCAGCTTATTAGAGGGCTATGGCTACACCTTC.

The rearrangement joins TRBV10-3 to TRBJ2-4; TRBD2 agrees at 7 bases. V dropped 4 bases and J dropped 6; count of bases not matched to a gene: 9. Germline CDR1 is ENHRY and CDR2 is SYGVKD. This CDR3 comprises 15 residues. CDR3 coding DNA: TGTGCCATCAGTGGGAAAAGCGGGGATGCAAACATTCAGTACTTC. Its translation is CAISGKSGDANIQYF.

The rearrangement links TRBV5-6 to TRBJ1-2; D not resolved. Germline V gene lookup returns CDR1 SGHDT and CDR2 YYEEEE. Trimming pared 1 base from V and 0 bases from J, leaving 10 bases between. The CDR3 is 15 residues long. This CDR3 is CASSLRGLANYGYTF. DNA of the CDR3: TGTGCCAGCAGCTTGCGCGGTCTAGCTAACTATGGCTACACCTTC. The variable domain in full, completed from reference TRBV5-6 and TRBJ1-2, reads DAGVTQSPTHLIKTRGQQVTLRCSPKSGHDTVSWYQQALGQGPQFIFQYYEEEERQRGNFPDRFSGHQFPNYSSELNVNALLLGDSALYLCASSLRGLANYGYTFGSGTRLTVV.

A single count supports this clone. The rearrangement joins TRBV5-4 to TRBJ2-5; maybe TRBD1 (6 bases). Trimming cost V 4 bases and J 5 bases, with 18 bases left between them. This CDR3 is 15 amino acids long. The germline CDR1 and CDR2 sequences are SGHNT and YYREEE (reference sequence). CDR3 loop: CASSKGTLPRETQYF. CDR3 coding DNA: TGTGCCAGCAGCAAAGGGACATTGCCGAGGGAGACCCAGTACTTC.

V and J are TRBV2 and TRBJ1-1; TRBD1 matches at 7 bases. Germline V gene sequence: CDR1 SNHLY, CDR2 FYNNEI. This CDR3 is 12 amino acids long. J was trimmed by 5 bases and V by 7 bases; bases with no gene match: 4. CDR3 bases: TGTGCCAGCAACAGGGGTGGTACTGAAGCTTTCTTT. Residues: CASNRGGTEAFF.

This clone was observed a few times. The genes are TRBV2 and TRBJ1-1, with 11 bases fitting TRBD1. The junction had 9 bases not matched to a gene; V was cut back by 6 bases and J by 6 bases. There are 15 residues in the CDR3. CDR1 and CDR2 (germline): SNHLY, FYNNEI. The chain's CDR3 is CASRNTGTGGSEAFF. CDR3 coding DNA: TGTGCCAGCAGAAACACAGGGACAGGGGGGTCTGAAGCTTTCTTT.

V is TRBV6-5 and J is TRBJ2-3; 9 bases align to TRBD2. After removal of 6 bases from V and 3 bases from J, the junction contained 7 bases not matched to a gene. Germline-derived CDR1 and CDR2 are MNHEY and SVGAGI. This CDR3 comprises 15 residues. In DNA form, the CDR3 reads TGTGCCAGCAGGCACACTAGCGGGCGGACAGATACGCAGTATTTT. It specifies CASRHTSGRTDTQYF.

Here the CDR3 reads CASKRGPSYEQYF. CDR3 DNA sequence: TGTGCCAGCAAAAGGGGGCCATCCTACGAGCAGTACTTC. V and J are TRBV27 and TRBJ2-7; TRBD1 aligns across 7 bases. CDR3 length: 13 residues. Germline CDR1 MNHEY, CDR2 SMNVEV (reference sequence). Trimming at V came to 7 bases and at J to 1 base, leaving 4 bases not matched to a gene.

This clone occurred once. The CDR3 bases are TGTGCCAGCAGCTTTGGGGGGTGGGCGGACGAAGCTTTCTTT. Protein product: CASSFGGWADEAFF. This chain connects TRBV5-4 to TRBJ1-1, with D perhaps TRBD1 (5 bases). Per germline, CDR1 SGHNT and CDR2 YYREEE (reference sequence). The CDR3 consists of 14 residues. V lost 2 bases, J lost 8 bases, and 16 bases lay in between.